This T cell receptor (beta chain) was identified during a study of tumor-infiltrating lymphocytes in primary liver carcinoma. Findings of the study overall: Researchers found tumor-adjacent and tumor-blood pairs overlapped less than tumor region pairs.

cDNA specific to TCR beta was made from 450 to 500 ng of total RNA, with a constant-region primer employed for priming. Each TCR beta library was derived from three nested multiplex PCR rounds that employed slightly modified ARM-PCR. TRBV1-TRBV30 forward and Cbeta reverse primers drove the first two roughly 10-cycle rounds. TCRdb called the multiplex PCR reads again in MiXCR, with one record for every CDR3 protein. The table has more than 90,000 distinct CDR3 sequences, around 71% seen once. The V and J ends lost 6 bases and 5 bases respectively, with 11 bases between them. Germline CDR1 is MNHNS and CDR2 is SASEGT. The CDR3 has 14 residues. There are a few counts of this clonotype. Its antigen remains unidentified. This sequence may be a read error, since a much larger clone differs from it by one base. Unsorted bulk tissue, about 19-30 mg of it, served as the source for co-extraction of RNA and DNA. Patients underwent surgical resection for primary liver carcinoma. Samples were taken from five separate regions (per tumor).

V usage is TRBV6-1 and J usage is TRBJ1-6; weak D call: TRBD1 (6 bases). The receptor's source is an older woman with primary liver carcinoma and hepatitis B virus infection. Sequences were obtained from liver tumor tissue from sampling region 2. Subset here: tumor region T2, inferior pole. For the CDR3, the DNA is TGTGCCAGCAGAAGGGACATGAATAATTCACCCCTCCACTTT. It translates to CASRRDMNNSPLHF.